The sequence of this T cell receptor beta chain was determined in a study of PD-L1 blockade in urothelial cancer. Across the whole study: Analyses were performed on blood at 3 weeks after treatment start (the second dose) and at 6 weeks. General observations from the study: Tumor-associated TCR clones expanded more in blood at 3 weeks in patients with durable benefit.

In regard to this clone: The antigen is not known.

The authors spiked synthetic TCR analog templates into each PCR. Sequencing was performed with immunoSEQ multiplex PCR; in TCRdb, only in-frame clones are kept and a portion is missing. The repertoire holds around 21,000 clones, approximately 80% seen once, with more than 1.5% in the top ten. The time point denotes: peripheral blood 6 weeks after treatment start. From germline, CDR1 is MNHNY and CDR2 SVGAGI (reference sequence). CDR3 size: 15 residues. V lost 0 bases and J lost 6, with 15 bases in between. This chain joins TRBV6-6 and TRBJ2-7; D possibly corresponds to TRBD1 (6 bases). This specimen consisted of PBMCs, obtained around atezolizumab (anti-PD-L1) treatment. The source of this sequence is a man aged 50-59 years with urothelial cancer. The CDR3 protein is CASSYSGTRAGEQYF. The CDR3 DNA reads as TGTGCCAGCAGTTACTCCGGGACACGCGCTGGCGAGCAGTACTTC.